This is a list of T cell receptor beta chains from one sample in a study of blood T cell repertoires in COVID-19. Repertoires were generated with immunoSEQ multiplex PCR, while TCRdb's copy carries only in-frame clones and drops some. The sample yields under 350,000 clones, around 90% seen once. The material sequenced was PBMCs or T cells enriched from blood (not recorded which). The receptor source for this set is a man in his sixties who had recovered from COVID-19. Both conserved end residues are part of each CDR3. D genes are given only for firm matches. The size of a clone is reported for some rows only, either as once, few or many, or as a class for expanded clones.

TRBJ1-6	-	TRBD1	TRBV7-9	TGTGCCAGCAGCTCTGGACAGGGGAGTTCACCCCTCCACTTT	CASSSGQGSSPLHF
TRBJ2-1	once	TRBD2	TRBV25-1	TGTGCCAGCAGTAAACTAGCGGGAGGCGGGAATGAGCAGTTCTTC	CASSKLAGGGNEQFF
TRBJ2-2	-	TRBD1	TRBV11-2	TGTGCCAGCATCGCCCCGGGACAGGGGGCTACCGGGGAGCTGTTTTTT	CASIAPGQGATGELFF
TRBJ1-1	-	-	TRBV7-9	TGTGCCAGCAGCGTCATGACAGTGAACACTGAAGCTTTCTTT	CASSVMTVNTEAFF
TRBJ2-1	once	-	TRBV15	TGTGCCACCAGCAGAGCCTCGACCGGGACGGGAGCCCTCCGGAACGACAATGAGCAGTTCTTC	CATSRASTGTGALRNDNEQFF
TRBJ2-1	-	-	TRBV9	TGTGCCAGCAGCGGAAGAAATGACTATGAGCAGTTCTTC	CASSGRNDYEQFF
TRBJ1-4	-	TRBD1	TRBV7-9	TGTGCCAGCAGCTTGAAGGGGGCCAGATACGCAACTAATGAAAAACTGTTTTTT	CASSLKGARYATNEKLFF
TRBJ2-3	-	-	TRBV5-1	TGCGCCAGCAGCTTGGAGACAGGCGCAGATACGCAGTATTTT	CASSLETGADTQYF
TRBJ1-2	-	-	TRBV12-3/TRBV12-4	TGTGCCAGCAGTTTATGGGGGGGAGAGTACACCTTC	CASSLWGGEYTF
TRBJ1-4	-	-	TRBV7-8	TGTGCCAGCAGCTTAGGAACCGGAGGGACGGGTAATGAAAAACTGTTTTTT	CASSLGTGGTGNEKLFF
TRBJ2-1	-	TRBD2	TRBV7-6	TGTGCCAGCAGCTTAGTTCGGCAGCCCCGACTAGCGGGACCTACTAACAATGAGCAGTTCTTC	CASSLVRQPRLAGPTNNEQFF
TRBJ1-2	-	-	TRBV5-5	TGTGCCAGCAGCTTGAAGGGGTTCTATGGCTACACCTTC	CASSLKGFYGYTF
TRBJ2-2	once	TRBD1	TRBV7-9	TGTGCCAGCAGCTTAGAGGACAGGGACACCGGGGAGCTGTTTTTT	CASSLEDRDTGELFF
TRBJ2-7	-	-	TRBV15	TGTGCCACCAGCAGGTCGGGATCCTACTACGAGCAGTACTTC	CATSRSGSYYEQYF